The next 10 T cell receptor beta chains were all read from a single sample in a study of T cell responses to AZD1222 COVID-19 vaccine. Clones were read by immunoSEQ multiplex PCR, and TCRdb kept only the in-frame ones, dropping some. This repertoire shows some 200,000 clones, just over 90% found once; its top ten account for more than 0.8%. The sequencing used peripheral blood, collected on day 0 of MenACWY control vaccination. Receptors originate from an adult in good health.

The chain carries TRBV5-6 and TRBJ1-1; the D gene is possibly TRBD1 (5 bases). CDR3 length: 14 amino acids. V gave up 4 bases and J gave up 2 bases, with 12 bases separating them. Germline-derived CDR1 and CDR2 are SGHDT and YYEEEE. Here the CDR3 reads CASSPDRRNTEAFF. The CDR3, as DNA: TGTGCCAGCAGCCCTGACAGAAGAAACACTGAAGCTTTCTTT.

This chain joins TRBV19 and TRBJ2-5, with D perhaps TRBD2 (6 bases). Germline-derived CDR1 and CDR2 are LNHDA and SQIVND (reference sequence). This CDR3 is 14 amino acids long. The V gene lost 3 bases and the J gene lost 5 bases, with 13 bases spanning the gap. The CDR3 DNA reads TGTGCCAGTAGTATTGGGGGGATTCGGGAGACCCAGTACTTC. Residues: CASSIGGIRETQYF.

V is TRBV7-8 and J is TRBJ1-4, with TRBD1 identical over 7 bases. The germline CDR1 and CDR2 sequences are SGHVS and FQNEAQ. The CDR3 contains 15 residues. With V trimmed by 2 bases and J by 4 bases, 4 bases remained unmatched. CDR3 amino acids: CASSLRQGNNEKLFF. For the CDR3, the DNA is TGTGCCAGCAGCTTACGACAGGGCAATAATGAAAAACTGTTTTTT. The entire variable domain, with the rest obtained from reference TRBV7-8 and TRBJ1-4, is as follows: GAGVSQSPRYKVAKRGQDVALRCDPISGHVSLFWYQQALGQGPEFLTYFQNEAQLDKSGLPSDRFFAERPEGSVSTLKIQRTQQEDSAVYLCASSLRQGNNEKLFFGSGTQLSVL.

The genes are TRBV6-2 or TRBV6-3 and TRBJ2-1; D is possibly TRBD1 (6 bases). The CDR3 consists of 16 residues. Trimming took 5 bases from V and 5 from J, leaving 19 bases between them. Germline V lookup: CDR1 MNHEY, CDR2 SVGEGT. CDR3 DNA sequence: TGTGCCAGCAGTACCCGACAGGCACCTAACAACAATGAGCAGTTCTTC. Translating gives CASSTRQAPNNNEQFF.

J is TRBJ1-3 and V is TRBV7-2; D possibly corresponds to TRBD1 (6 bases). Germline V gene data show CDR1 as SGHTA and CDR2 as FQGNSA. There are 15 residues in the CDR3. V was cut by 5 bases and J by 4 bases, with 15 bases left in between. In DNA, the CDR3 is TGTGCCAGCAGCGAACAGGGCTCGAGAGGAAACACCATATATTTT. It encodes CASSEQGSRGNTIYF.

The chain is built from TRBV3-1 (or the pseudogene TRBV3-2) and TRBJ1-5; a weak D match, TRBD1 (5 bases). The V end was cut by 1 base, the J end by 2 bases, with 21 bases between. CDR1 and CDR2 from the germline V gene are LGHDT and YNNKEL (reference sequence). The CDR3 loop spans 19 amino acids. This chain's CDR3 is CASSQAGPSGRVGNQPQHF. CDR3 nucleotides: TGTGCCAGCAGCCAAGCCGGACCCTCAGGGAGGGTAGGCAATCAGCCCCAGCATTTT.

This CDR3 reads CASSSTGILGGYTF. CDR3 sequence (DNA): TGCGCCAGCAGCTCGACAGGAATTTTGGGTGGCTACACCTTC. The rearrangement links TRBV5-1 to TRBJ1-2; tentative D call: TRBD1 (6 bases). CDR1 and CDR2 from the germline V gene are SGHRS and YFSETQ. Between the trimmed V and J ends, which lost 3 bases and 7 bases, there was a span of 16 bases. The CDR3 is 14 amino acids.

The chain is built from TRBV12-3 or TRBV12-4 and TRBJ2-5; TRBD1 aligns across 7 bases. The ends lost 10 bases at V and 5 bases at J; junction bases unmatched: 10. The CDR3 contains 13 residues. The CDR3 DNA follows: TGTGCCAACTCCCACAGGGGAATGGAGACCCAGTACTTC. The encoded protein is CANSHRGMETQYF.

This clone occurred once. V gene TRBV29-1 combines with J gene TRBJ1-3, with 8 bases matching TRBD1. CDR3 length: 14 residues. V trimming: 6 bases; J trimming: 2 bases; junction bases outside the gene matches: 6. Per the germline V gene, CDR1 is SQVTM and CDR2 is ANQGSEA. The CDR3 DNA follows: TGCAGCGTGGCCAGGGGGCTGGCTGGAAACACCATATATTTT. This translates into CSVARGLAGNTIYF. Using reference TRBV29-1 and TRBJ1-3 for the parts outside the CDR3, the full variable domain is SAVISQKPSRDICQRGTSLTIQCQVDSQVTMMFWYRQQPGQSLTLIATANQGSEATYESGFVIDKFPISRPNLTFSTLTVSNMSPEDSSIYLCSVARGLAGNTIYFGEGSWLTVV.

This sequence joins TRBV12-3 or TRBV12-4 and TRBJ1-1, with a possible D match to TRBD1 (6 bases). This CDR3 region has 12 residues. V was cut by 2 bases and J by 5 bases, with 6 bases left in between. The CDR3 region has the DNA TGTGCCAGCAGTTTAAGGGGGACTGAAGCTTTCTTT. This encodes CASSLRGTEAFF.